This T cell receptor (beta chain) was recorded in a study of somatic mutations in cytotoxic T cells in rheumatoid arthritis. Trimming removed 2 bases at V and 4 bases at J, with 12 bases between. This CDR3 spans 15 amino acids. Germline CDR1 WSHSY, CDR2 SAAADI. TCRdb keeps only in-frame clones here, not all; method: immunoSEQ multiplex PCR. The sample yields roughly 2,400 clones, roughly four fifths seen once. Details on this clone: Its antigen is not identified.

Broader study findings: Patients with rheumatoid arthritis, but not healthy controls, had CD8+ clonality that increased with age. Age-matched healthy controls and rheumatoid arthritis patients had CD8+ T-cell clonality that did not differ significantly.

The source material was CD8+ T cells sorted from blood. The chain uses TRBV10-2 and TRBJ2-1, with D perhaps matching TRBD2 (5 bases). The sequence derives from a man between 65 and 85 years old with rheumatoid arthritis. CDR3 in DNA: TGCGCCAGCAGTGAGAGAGGGCGGCCGTACAATGAGCAGTTCTTC. Its protein is CASSERGRPYNEQFF.